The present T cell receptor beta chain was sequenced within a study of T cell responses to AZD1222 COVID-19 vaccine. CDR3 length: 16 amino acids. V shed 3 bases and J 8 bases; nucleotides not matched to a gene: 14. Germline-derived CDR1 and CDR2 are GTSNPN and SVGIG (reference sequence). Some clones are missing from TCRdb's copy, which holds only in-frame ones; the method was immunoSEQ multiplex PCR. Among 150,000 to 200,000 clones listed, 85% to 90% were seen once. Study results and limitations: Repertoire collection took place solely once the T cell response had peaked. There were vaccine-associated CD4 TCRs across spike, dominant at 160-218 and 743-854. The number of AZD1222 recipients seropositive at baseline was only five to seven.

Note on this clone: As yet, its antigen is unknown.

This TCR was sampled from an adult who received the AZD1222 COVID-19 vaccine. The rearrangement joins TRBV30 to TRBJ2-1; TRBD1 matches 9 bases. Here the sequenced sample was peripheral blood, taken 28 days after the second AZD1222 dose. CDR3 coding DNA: TGTGCCTGGAGCGACAATCCCGGGACAGGGTGGGATGAGCAGTTCTTC. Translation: CAWSDNPGTGWDEQFF.